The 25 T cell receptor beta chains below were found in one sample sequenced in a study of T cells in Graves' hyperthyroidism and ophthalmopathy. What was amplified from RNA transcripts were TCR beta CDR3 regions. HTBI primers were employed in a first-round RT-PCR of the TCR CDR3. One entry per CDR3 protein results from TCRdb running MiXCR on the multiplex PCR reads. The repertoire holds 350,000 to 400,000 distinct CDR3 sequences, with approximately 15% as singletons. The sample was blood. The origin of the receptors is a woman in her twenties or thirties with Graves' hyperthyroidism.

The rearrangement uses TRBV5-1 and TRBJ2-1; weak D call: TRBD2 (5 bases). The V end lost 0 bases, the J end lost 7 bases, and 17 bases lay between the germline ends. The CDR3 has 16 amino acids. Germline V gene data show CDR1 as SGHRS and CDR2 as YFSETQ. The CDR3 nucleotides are TGCGCCAGCAGCTTGGCCGGAGGACGGGTACAAAATGAGCAGTTCTTC. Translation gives CASSLAGGRVQNEQFF.

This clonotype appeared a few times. The CDR3 loop is CASSPEHRGELFF. Here the CDR3 DNA reads TGCGCCAGCAGCCCGGAGCACCGGGGGGAGCTGTTTTTT. The chain recombines TRBV5-1 with TRBJ2-2; D gene uncertain. CDR3 length: 13 residues. CDR1 and CDR2 from the germline V gene are SGHRS and YFSETQ. Trimming took 4 bases from V and 8 from J, leaving 12 bases between them.

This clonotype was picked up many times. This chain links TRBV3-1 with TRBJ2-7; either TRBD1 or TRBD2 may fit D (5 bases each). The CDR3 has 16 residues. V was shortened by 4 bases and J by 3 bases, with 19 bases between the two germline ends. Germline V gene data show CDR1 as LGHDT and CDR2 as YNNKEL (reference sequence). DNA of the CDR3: TGTGCCAGCAGCCGTCCCGGGACCGATGCCCTCTACGAGCAGTACTTC. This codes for CASSRPGTDALYEQYF.

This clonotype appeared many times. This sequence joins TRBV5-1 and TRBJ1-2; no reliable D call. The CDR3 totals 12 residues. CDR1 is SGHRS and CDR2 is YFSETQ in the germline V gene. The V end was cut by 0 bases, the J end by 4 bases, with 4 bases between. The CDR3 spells CASSLEGYGYTF. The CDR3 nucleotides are TGCGCCAGCAGCTTGGAAGGCTATGGCTACACCTTC.

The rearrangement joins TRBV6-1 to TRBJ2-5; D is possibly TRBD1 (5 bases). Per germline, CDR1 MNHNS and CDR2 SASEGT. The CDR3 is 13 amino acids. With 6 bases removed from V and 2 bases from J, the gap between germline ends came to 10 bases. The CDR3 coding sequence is TGTGCCAGCAGCCGGACAAAACAAGAGACCCAGTACTTC. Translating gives CASSRTKQETQYF.

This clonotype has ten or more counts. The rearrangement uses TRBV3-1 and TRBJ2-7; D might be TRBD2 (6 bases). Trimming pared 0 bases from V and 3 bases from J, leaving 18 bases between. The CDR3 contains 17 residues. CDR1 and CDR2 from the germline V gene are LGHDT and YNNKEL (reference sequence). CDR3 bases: TGTGCCAGCAGCCAAGAAGTCGGCGGGAACTCCTTCTACGAGCAGTACTTC. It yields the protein CASSQEVGGNSFYEQYF.

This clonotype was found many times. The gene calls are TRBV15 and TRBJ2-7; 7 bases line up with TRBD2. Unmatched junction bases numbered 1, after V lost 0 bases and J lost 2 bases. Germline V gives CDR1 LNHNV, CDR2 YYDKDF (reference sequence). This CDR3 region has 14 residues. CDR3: CATSRDAGAYEQYF. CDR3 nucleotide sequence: TGTGCCACCAGCAGAGACGCGGGAGCCTACGAGCAGTACTTC.

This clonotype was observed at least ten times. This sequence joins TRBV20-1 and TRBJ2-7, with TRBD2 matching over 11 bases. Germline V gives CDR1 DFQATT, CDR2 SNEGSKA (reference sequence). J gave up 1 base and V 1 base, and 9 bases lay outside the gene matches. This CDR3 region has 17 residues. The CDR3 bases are TGCAGTGCTAGAGGGGGGCTAGCGGGAGGAATATCCTACGAGCAGTACTTC. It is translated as CSARGGLAGGISYEQYF.

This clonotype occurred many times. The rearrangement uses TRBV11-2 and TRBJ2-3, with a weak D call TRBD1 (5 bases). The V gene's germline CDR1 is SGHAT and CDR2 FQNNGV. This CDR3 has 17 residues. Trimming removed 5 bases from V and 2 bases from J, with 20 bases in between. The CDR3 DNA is TGTGCCAGCAGCCAAAATACGACAGCGCCAAACACAGATACGCAGTATTTT. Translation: CASSQNTTAPNTDTQYF.

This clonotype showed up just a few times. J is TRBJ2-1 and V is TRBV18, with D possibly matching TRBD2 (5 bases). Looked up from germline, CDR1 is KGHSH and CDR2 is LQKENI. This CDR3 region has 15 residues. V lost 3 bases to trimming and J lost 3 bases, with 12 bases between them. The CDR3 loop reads CASSPGEEFYNEQFF. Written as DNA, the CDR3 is TGTGCCAGCTCACCGGGAGAGGAATTCTACAATGAGCAGTTCTTC.

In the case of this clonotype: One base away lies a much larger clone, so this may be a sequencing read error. The CDR3 protein is CASSTSGYYGQYF. The CDR3 DNA reads TGTGCCAGCTCGACTAGCGGGTACTACGGGCAGTACTTC. The gene calls are TRBV18 and TRBJ2-7, with 10 bases that match TRBD2. Looked up from germline, CDR1 is KGHSH and CDR2 is LQKENI. This CDR3 contains 13 residues.

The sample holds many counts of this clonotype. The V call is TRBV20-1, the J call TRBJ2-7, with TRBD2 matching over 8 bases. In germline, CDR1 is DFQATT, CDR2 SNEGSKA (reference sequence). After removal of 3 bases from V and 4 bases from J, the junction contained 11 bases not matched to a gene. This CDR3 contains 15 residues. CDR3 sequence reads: CSARALASGLYEQYF. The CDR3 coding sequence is TGCAGTGCTAGGGCTTTGGCTAGCGGGCTTTACGAGCAGTACTTC.

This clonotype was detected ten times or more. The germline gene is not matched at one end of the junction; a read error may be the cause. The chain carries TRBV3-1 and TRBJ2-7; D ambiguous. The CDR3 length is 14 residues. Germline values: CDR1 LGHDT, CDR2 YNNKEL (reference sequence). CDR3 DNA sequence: TGTGCCAGCAACCAGGCGCGAACCGACCGGCAACTACACTTC. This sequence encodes CASNQARTDRQLHF.

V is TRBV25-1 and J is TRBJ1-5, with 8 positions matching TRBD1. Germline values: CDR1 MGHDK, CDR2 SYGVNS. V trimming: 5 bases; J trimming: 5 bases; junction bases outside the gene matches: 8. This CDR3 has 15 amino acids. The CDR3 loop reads CASSTSGQDYQPQHF. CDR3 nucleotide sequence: TGTGCCAGCAGTACATCGGGACAGGACTATCAGCCCCAGCATTTT.

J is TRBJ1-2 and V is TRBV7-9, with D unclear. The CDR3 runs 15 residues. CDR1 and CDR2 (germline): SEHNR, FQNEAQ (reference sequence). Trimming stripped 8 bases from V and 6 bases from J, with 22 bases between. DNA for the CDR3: TGTGCCAGCTCCACCCCCCGGATGAATCGTGATGGCTACACCTTC. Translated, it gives CASSTPRMNRDGYTF.

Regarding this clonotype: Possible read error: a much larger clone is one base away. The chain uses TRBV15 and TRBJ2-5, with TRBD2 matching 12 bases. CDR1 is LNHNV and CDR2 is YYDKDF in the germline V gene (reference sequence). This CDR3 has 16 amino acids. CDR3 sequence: CAISSGLAGSQETQYF. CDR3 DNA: TGTGCCATCAGCAGTGGACTAGCGGGATCCCAAGAGACCCAGTACTTC.

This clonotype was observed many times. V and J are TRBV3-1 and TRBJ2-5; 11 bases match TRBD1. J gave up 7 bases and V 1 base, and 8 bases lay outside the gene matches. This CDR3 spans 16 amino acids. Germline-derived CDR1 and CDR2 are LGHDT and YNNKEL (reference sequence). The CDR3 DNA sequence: TGTGCCAGCAGCCAAGGGACAGGGGGCGGAGGTGGGACCCAGTACTTC. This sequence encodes CASSQGTGGGGGTQYF.

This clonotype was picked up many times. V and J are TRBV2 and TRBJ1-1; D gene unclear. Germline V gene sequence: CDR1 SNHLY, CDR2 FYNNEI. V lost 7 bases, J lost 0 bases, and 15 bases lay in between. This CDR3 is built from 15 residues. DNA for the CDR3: TGTGCCAGCACCGAATCGGGAGGGTTGAACACTGAAGCTTTCTTT. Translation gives CASTESGGLNTEAFF.

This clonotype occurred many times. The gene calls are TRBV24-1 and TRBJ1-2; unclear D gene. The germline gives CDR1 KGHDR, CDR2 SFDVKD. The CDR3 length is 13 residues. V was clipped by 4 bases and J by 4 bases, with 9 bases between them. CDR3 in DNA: TGTGCCACCAGTGACTTTTCGGGCTATGGCTACACCTTC. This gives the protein CATSDFSGYGYTF.

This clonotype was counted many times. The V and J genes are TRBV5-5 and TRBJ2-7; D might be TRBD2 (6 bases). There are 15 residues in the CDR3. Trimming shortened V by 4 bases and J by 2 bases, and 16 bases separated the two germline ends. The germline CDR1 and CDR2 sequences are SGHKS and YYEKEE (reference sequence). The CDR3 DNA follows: TGTGCCAGCAGCGTCGCCGGGACTGCCACCTACGAGCAGTACTTC. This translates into CASSVAGTATYEQYF. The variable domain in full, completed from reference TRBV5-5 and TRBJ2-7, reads DAGVTQSPTHLIKTRGQQVTLRCSPISGHKSVSWYQQVLGQGPQFIFQYYEKEERGRGNFPDRFSARQFPNYSSELNVNALLLGDSALYLCASSVAGTATYEQYFGPGTRLTVT.

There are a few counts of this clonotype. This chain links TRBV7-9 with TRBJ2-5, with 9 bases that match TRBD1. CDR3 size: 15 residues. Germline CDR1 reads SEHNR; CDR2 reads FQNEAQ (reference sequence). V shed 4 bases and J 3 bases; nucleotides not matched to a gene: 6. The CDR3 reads CASSSPWDREETQYF. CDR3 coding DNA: TGTGCCAGCAGCTCTCCCTGGGACAGGGAAGAGACCCAGTACTTC.

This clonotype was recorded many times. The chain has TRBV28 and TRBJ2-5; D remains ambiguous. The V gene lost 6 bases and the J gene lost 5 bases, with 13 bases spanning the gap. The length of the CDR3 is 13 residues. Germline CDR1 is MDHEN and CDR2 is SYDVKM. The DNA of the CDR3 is TGTGCCAGCAGCTCTATCATGTGGGAGACCCAGTACTTC. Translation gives CASSSIMWETQYF. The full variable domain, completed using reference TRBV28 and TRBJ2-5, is DVKVTQSSRYLVKRTGEKVFLECVQDMDHENMFWYRQDPGLGLRLIYFSYDVKMKEKGDIPEGYSVSREKKERFSLILESASTNQTSMYLCASSSIMWETQYFGPGTRLLVL.

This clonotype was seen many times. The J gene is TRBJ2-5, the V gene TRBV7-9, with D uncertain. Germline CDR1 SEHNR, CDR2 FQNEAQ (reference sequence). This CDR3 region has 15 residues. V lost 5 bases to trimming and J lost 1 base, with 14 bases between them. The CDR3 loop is CASSPLTGGQETQYF. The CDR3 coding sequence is TGTGCCAGCAGCCCCCTCACCGGCGGCCAAGAGACCCAGTACTTC.

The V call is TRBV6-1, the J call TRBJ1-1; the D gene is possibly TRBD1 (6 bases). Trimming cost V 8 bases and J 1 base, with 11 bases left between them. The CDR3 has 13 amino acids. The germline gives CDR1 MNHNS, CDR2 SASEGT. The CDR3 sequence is CASGRGANTEAFF. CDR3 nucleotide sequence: TGTGCCAGCGGTCGGGGGGCGAACACTGAAGCTTTCTTT.

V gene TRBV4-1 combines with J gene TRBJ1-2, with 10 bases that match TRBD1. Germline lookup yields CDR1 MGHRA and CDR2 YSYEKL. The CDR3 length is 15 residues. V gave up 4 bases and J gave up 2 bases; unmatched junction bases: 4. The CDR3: CASSPGQGGNYGYTF. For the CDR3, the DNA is TGCGCCAGCAGCCCTGGACAGGGGGGGAACTATGGCTACACCTTC.